The 12 T cell receptor beta chains given below trace back to one sample, sequenced in a study of blood T cell repertoires in COVID-19. Sequenced by immunoSEQ multiplex PCR; TCRdb stores in-frame clones only, minus some. The sample records some 110,000 clones, 80% to 90% being singletons. Sample: peripheral blood. The receptors originated from a man in his sixties with acute or convalescent COVID-19.

J is TRBJ1-2 and V is TRBV7-9, with 7 bases aligning to TRBD1. J was trimmed by 5 bases and V by 5 bases; bases with no gene match: 5. This CDR3 comprises 13 residues. Germline lookup yields CDR1 SEHNR and CDR2 FQNEAQ (reference sequence). The CDR3 here is CASSPGQIYGYTF. The DNA of the CDR3 is TGTGCCAGCAGCCCGGGACAGATATATGGCTACACCTTC. Supplemented by reference TRBV7-9 and TRBJ1-2, the full variable domain reads DTGVSQNPRHKITKRGQNVTFRCDPISEHNRLYWYRQTLGQGPEFLTYFQNEAQLEKSRLLSDRFSAERPKGSFSTLEIQRTEQGDSAMYLCASSPGQIYGYTFGSGTRLTVV.

The genes are TRBV7-9 and TRBJ2-3; 11 bases agree with TRBD1. In germline, CDR1 is SEHNR, CDR2 FQNEAQ (reference sequence). This CDR3 region has 12 residues. The junction had 1 base not matched to a gene; V was cut back by 10 bases and J by 4 bases. The CDR3 region is CATGQGADTQYF. The CDR3 region has the DNA TGTGCCACGGGACAGGGGGCAGATACGCAGTATTTT.

This clone turned up a few times. The rearrangement links TRBV5-1 to TRBJ1-2; D perhaps matches TRBD1 (5 bases). Looked up from germline, CDR1 is SGHRS and CDR2 is YFSETQ. Trimming stripped 4 bases from V and 4 bases from J, with 14 bases between. The CDR3 has 14 residues. This chain's CDR3 is CASSPVRGSYGYTF. The DNA of the CDR3 is TGCGCCAGCAGCCCAGTCCGGGGGAGCTATGGCTACACCTTC.

The chain carries TRBV19 and TRBJ1-3; D gene unclear. CDR3 length: 15 residues. The germline V gene has CDR1 LNHDA and CDR2 SQIVND (reference sequence). The V end lost 4 bases, the J end lost 4 bases, and 14 bases lay between the germline ends. The CDR3 DNA reads as TGTGCCAGTAGTAAGATTGAGGCAAGCGGAAACACCATATATTTT. It specifies CASSKIEASGNTIYF.

This clone was recorded a few times. V is TRBV6-2 or TRBV6-3 and J is TRBJ1-2, with TRBD1 identical over 7 bases. The CDR3 is made up of 18 amino acids. The germline V gene has CDR1 MNHEY and CDR2 SVGEGT. Germline trimming cut 7 bases from V and 2 bases from J; bases unmatched to any gene: 19. CDR3 amino acids: CASTPTGRRNTVNYGYTF. DNA for the CDR3: TGTGCCAGCACCCCGACAGGGCGGAGAAACACAGTCAACTATGGCTACACCTTC.

In this sample, this clone turned up a few times. This chain links TRBV2 with TRBJ2-7, with a possible D match to TRBD1 (6 bases). Germline V gives CDR1 SNHLY, CDR2 FYNNEI. The CDR3 is 14 amino acids. V lost 4 bases and J lost 5, with 15 bases in between. CDR3 sequence: CASSADRFRNEQYF. The CDR3 DNA reads as TGTGCCAGCAGTGCTGACAGGTTTCGCAACGAGCAGTACTTC.

This sequence joins TRBV4-2 and TRBJ2-7, with 9 bases that match TRBD2. The germline V gene has CDR1 LGHNA and CDR2 YNFKEQ. The CDR3 spans 14 residues. With 5 bases clipped from V and 4 bases from J, the junction kept 6 bases outside the gene matches. This CDR3 reads CASSTQREAYEQYF. The CDR3, as DNA: TGTGCCAGCAGCACCCAGCGGGAGGCTTACGAGCAGTACTTC.

V gene TRBV5-4 combines with J gene TRBJ2-1; 8 positions match TRBD2. There are 16 residues in the CDR3. Germline CDR1 and CDR2: SGHNT and YYREEE (reference sequence). J was trimmed by 5 bases and V by 4 bases; bases with no gene match: 11. CDR3 residues: CASSPSGRGANNEQFF. CDR3 coding DNA: TGTGCCAGCAGCCCTTCGGGGCGGGGGGCCAACAATGAGCAGTTCTTC.

J is TRBJ1-2 and V is TRBV28; D is possibly TRBD1 (6 bases). The germline V gene encodes CDR1 MDHEN and CDR2 SYDVKM. The ends were cut back, 5 bases at V and 5 bases at J, with 9 bases in the middle. The CDR3 extends over 12 amino acids. The DNA of the CDR3 is TGTGCCAGCAGTGCCACAGGGTATGGCTACACCTTC. Amino acids: CASSATGYGYTF.

V is TRBV6-5 and J is TRBJ2-7; D unresolved. This CDR3 spans 12 amino acids. V lost 7 bases to trimming and J lost 1 base, with 8 bases between them. Germline-derived CDR1 and CDR2 are MNHEY and SVGAGI. CDR3 region: CASTTQSYEQYF. In nucleotides, the CDR3 is TGTGCCAGCACTACACAGTCCTACGAGCAGTACTTC.

The rearrangement joins TRBV5-1 to TRBJ2-5; D is possibly TRBD1 (6 bases). The V end lost 4 bases, the J end lost 5 bases, and 12 bases lay between the germline ends. This CDR3 contains 13 residues. The germline V gene has CDR1 SGHRS and CDR2 YFSETQ. As DNA, the CDR3 is TGCGCCAGCAGCCCCACAGGGTTGGAGACCCAGTACTTC. Translated, it gives CASSPTGLETQYF. The full variable domain, in which reference TRBV5-1 and TRBJ2-5 provide the parts outside the CDR3, is KAGVTQTPRYLIKTRGQQVTLSCSPISGHRSVSWYQQTPGQGLQFLFEYFSETQRNKGNFPGRFSGRQFSNSRSEMNVSTLELGDSALYLCASSPTGLETQYFGPGTRLLVL.

The J gene is TRBJ2-4, the V gene TRBV5-1; 7 bases map to TRBD1. The germline gives CDR1 SGHRS, CDR2 YFSETQ. CDR3 length: 15 amino acids. V shed 0 bases and J 5 bases; nucleotides not matched to a gene: 5. The chain's CDR3 is CASSLDGTAENIQYF. DNA of the CDR3: TGCGCCAGCAGCTTGGACGGGACAGCGGAAAACATTCAGTACTTC.